This T cell receptor beta chain is drawn from a study of T cell clonotyping in hematopoietic cell transplantation. Study as a whole: Recipients' pretransplant samples followed cytoreduction. Study-level findings and limits: Graft donor and pretransplant recipient Inverse Simpson Index values predicted broader posttransplant TCR diversity. Recipient TCR diversity dropped after transplant; expanded clonotypes rose from day 30 to 180.

Concerning this clone: Its specificity is not known.

Time point specified: recipient sample about 28 days before transplant, after cytoreduction. Blood collection times were about day -28 and days 30, 100, 180 posttransplant. The method was immunoSEQ multiplex PCR; TCRdb's version includes in-frame clones alone and lacks a portion of them. Of approximately 3,500 clones listed, approximately 95% are singletons. The CDR3 is made up of 14 amino acids. Germline lookup yields CDR1 LGHNT and CDR2 FRNRAP. Trimming took 4 bases from V and 1 from J, leaving 10 bases between them. The chain links TRBV12-5 to TRBJ1-1; tentative D call: TRBD1 (5 bases). The sample was peripheral blood mononuclear cells, taken before stem cell transplant. The clonotype was recovered from a woman aged 45-60 years with chronic myeloid leukemia. Some clones in this sample may be carry-over from other donors' samples. Here the CDR3 reads CASGSGQGNTEAFF. CDR3 in DNA: TGTGCTAGTGGTTCAGGGCAGGGGAACACTGAAGCTTTCTTT.